This entry lists 2 T cell receptor beta chains sequenced from one sample in a study of blood T cell repertoires in COVID-19. Some clones are missing from TCRdb's copy, which holds only in-frame ones; the method was immunoSEQ multiplex PCR. This sample has approximately 190,000 clones, with nearly 90% found just once. The sequenced sample consisted of peripheral blood. These receptor sequences come from a man between 60 and 75 years old with active or convalescent COVID-19.

Here the CDR3 reads CASSTRTGEGQFF. CDR3 in DNA: TGTGCCAGCAGTACCCGGACAGGGGAGGGGCAGTTCTTC. V gene TRBV2 combines with J gene TRBJ2-1, with 9 bases that match TRBD1. The CDR3 is made up of 13 amino acids. The trim removed 5 bases at V and 12 bases at J, leaving 8 bases unmatched. Germline CDR1 SNHLY, CDR2 FYNNEI.

V is TRBV20-1 and J is TRBJ2-3, with TRBD2 matching 9 bases. This CDR3 has 19 residues. Germline V gives CDR1 DFQATT, CDR2 SNEGSKA (reference sequence). The J segment lost 2 bases and the V segment lost 6 bases, leaving 21 bases of the junction unmatched. The CDR3 bases are TGCAGTGCCAGTCCCCCCCAGCGGGGGGCCCTTTTATCCACAGATACGCAGTATTTT. It specifies CSASPPQRGALLSTDTQYF.